The rows below give T cell receptor beta chains drawn from one sample of a study of vaccination and CD4 T cells after COVID-19. TCRdb re-derived calls from the PCR reads in MiXCR, one entry per CDR3 protein. The table includes 16,000 or so distinct CDR3 sequences, 45% to 55% detected once. The antigens for these receptors are not known. Sequencing was performed on CD4+ T cells from blood, cultured in vitro, taken before SARS-CoV-2 vaccination. The receptor source for this set is a human donor who had recovered from COVID-19. Both conserved end residues are trimmed from each CDR3. The order of the fields is CDR3 protein, clone size, J gene, V gene. Expanded clones are given a class, and other clones once, few, many or no size at all.

CDR3: ASSHTAGPGANVLT
size: NA
J: TRBJ2-6
V: TRBV19

CDR3: ASSEISEQY
size: NA
J: TRBJ2-7
V: TRBV7-2

CDR3: SARLPGQGRKESSYEQY
size: few
J: TRBJ2-7
V: TRBV20-1

CDR3: ASSFVAAPRETQY
size: NA
J: TRBJ2-5
V: TRBV12-3/TRBV12-4

CDR3: SAQRTTSTDTQY
size: few
J: TRBJ2-3
V: TRBV20-1

CDR3: ASSPRRGTANTGELF
size: NA
J: TRBJ2-2
V: TRBV19

CDR3: ASSSRMWGEGLNEQF
size: NA
J: TRBJ2-1
V: TRBV7-2

CDR3: ATSLAGGTNTGELF
size: NA
J: TRBJ2-2
V: TRBV24-1

CDR3: ASSRDLGTDNTEAF
size: NA
J: TRBJ1-1
V: TRBV7-2

CDR3: ASRGDSLNQPQH
size: NA
J: TRBJ1-5
V: TRBV2

CDR3: ATSDPGQGTDTQY
size: NA
J: TRBJ2-3
V: TRBV24-1

CDR3: ASSPDGNTEAF
size: NA
J: TRBJ1-1
V: TRBV28

CDR3: ASITRGLMNTEAF
size: NA
J: TRBJ1-1
V: TRBV12-3/TRBV12-4

CDR3: ASSLDSTGGNEKLF
size: NA
J: TRBJ1-4
V: TRBV7-2

CDR3: ASSISQGATNTEAF
size: once
J: TRBJ1-1
V: TRBV19

CDR3: AISVGRTDTQY
size: few
J: TRBJ2-3
V: TRBV10-3

CDR3: ASREQDNYGYT
size: few
J: TRBJ1-2
V: TRBV12-3/TRBV12-4

CDR3: ASSIFGSITYEQY
size: NA
J: TRBJ2-7
V: TRBV19

CDR3: ASSAYAGQSTGYT
size: NA
J: TRBJ1-2
V: TRBV27

CDR3: ASSRPGHNGYT
size: large
J: TRBJ1-2
V: TRBV27

CDR3: ASSFWITGDSYGYT
size: few
J: TRBJ1-2
V: TRBV6-5

CDR3: ASSMGGPYNEQF
size: once
J: TRBJ2-1
V: TRBV19

CDR3: ASSSPRGPSTYGYT
size: NA
J: TRBJ1-2
V: TRBV6-5

CDR3: ATSRQGSGEQY
size: few
J: TRBJ2-7
V: TRBV15

CDR3: SAPMEQTAVGGYT
size: NA
J: TRBJ1-2
V: TRBV20-1

CDR3: ASSFSGSQPQH
size: NA
J: TRBJ1-5
V: TRBV7-9

CDR3: ASREGPGELF
size: NA
J: TRBJ2-2
V: TRBV11-3

CDR3: ASSREASGGGETQY
size: once
J: TRBJ2-5
V: TRBV7-2

CDR3: ASSERGDRASSYEQY
size: NA
J: TRBJ2-7
V: TRBV6-1

CDR3: ASSYSGGTGNIQY
size: NA
J: TRBJ2-4
V: TRBV6-5

CDR3: SASLRQGGETQY
size: few
J: TRBJ2-5
V: TRBV20-1

CDR3: ATSDLIGGGRSTDTQY
size: few
J: TRBJ2-3
V: TRBV24-1

CDR3: ASKKASGLWETQY
size: few
J: TRBJ2-5
V: TRBV19

CDR3: SVRQGGTDTQY
size: NA
J: TRBJ2-3
V: TRBV29-1

CDR3: SARQGSLINQPQH
size: NA
J: TRBJ1-5
V: TRBV20-1

CDR3: ASTSVGAGYTGELF
size: NA
J: TRBJ2-2
V: TRBV27

CDR3: ASSIVTGDQPQH
size: NA
J: TRBJ1-5
V: TRBV19

CDR3: ASSPNLRREDEQF
size: once
J: TRBJ2-1
V: TRBV7-2

CDR3: AISERQGGQPQH
size: few
J: TRBJ1-5
V: TRBV10-3

CDR3: ASRAGTGGAGELF
size: NA
J: TRBJ2-2
V: TRBV6-1

CDR3: ASSLALAGSYNEQF
size: few
J: TRBJ2-1
V: TRBV7-2

CDR3: ASRQGQGIQSTDTQY
size: NA
J: TRBJ2-3
V: TRBV19

CDR3: ASSITGDGETQY
size: NA
J: TRBJ2-5
V: TRBV19

CDR3: ASSDRGGTDTQY
size: NA
J: TRBJ2-3
V: TRBV25-1

CDR3: ASSLEGAQRHNEQF
size: once
J: TRBJ2-1
V: TRBV7-2

CDR3: ASSRTGVNYGYT
size: few
J: TRBJ1-2
V: TRBV7-2

CDR3: ASSLFLGPGGSSPLH
size: NA
J: TRBJ1-6
V: TRBV14